The rows below give T cell receptor beta chains drawn from one sample of a study of cytomegalovirus exposure and HLA in healthy donors. Some clones are missing from TCRdb's copy, which holds only in-frame ones; the method was immunoSEQ multiplex PCR. The data hold roughly 150,000 clones, with 85% observed a single time. The source material was PBMCs. The source is a man aged 25-40 years in good health and CMV-seropositive. CDR3s include the opening cysteine and the closing phenylalanine or tryptophan. Each record gives: V gene, clone size, J gene, D gene, CDR3 DNA, CDR3 protein. D genes are given only for firm matches. Size values are once, few and many counts, or a class for expanded clones, and some rows have none.

>TRBV28|few|TRBJ1-1|TRBD1
TGTGCCAGCACCCTTGCGGGACAGTTGAACACTGAAGCTTTCTTT
CASTLAGQLNTEAFF
>TRBV11-3|.|TRBJ2-5|.
TGTGCCAGCAGCCTCCGGGTGGGGACCCAGTACTTC
CASSLRVGTQYF
>TRBV4-3|.|TRBJ2-3|TRBD2
TGCGCCAGCAGCCAGCGGACTAGCCGGGACACAGATACGCAGTATTTT
CASSQRTSRDTDTQYF
>TRBV4-3|.|TRBJ1-2|.
TGCGCCAGCAGCCAAGATAGGCCAGGAGGGTATGGCTACACCTTC
CASSQDRPGGYGYTF
>TRBV6-6|.|TRBJ2-1|.
TGTGCCAGCAGTTTACGACAGGCTAGCTCCTACAATGAGCAGTTCTTC
CASSLRQASSYNEQFF
>TRBV7-2|.|TRBJ2-1|TRBD2
TGTGCCAGCAGCCCCGTCAGCGGGAGTACGGATGAGCAGTTCTTC
CASSPVSGSTDEQFF
>TRBV6-4|medium-sized|TRBJ2-1|TRBD2
TGTGCCAGCAGTGACTCAACTAGCGGACACAATGAGCAGTTCTTC
CASSDSTSGHNEQFF
>TRBV11-1|.|TRBJ1-5|TRBD1
TGTGCCAGCAGCCCTGGACAGGGTAGCAATCAGCCCCAGCATTTT
CASSPGQGSNQPQHF
>TRBV7-9|few|TRBJ1-2|TRBD1
TGTGCCAGCAGCTTACCGGACAGGGATGGCTACACCTTC
CASSLPDRDGYTF
>TRBV11-3|.|TRBJ1-2|TRBD1
TGTGCCAGCAGCCCAGGACAGGTCTATGGCTACACCTTC
CASSPGQVYGYTF
>TRBV27|.|TRBJ2-5|.
TGTGCCAGCAACTCAAAGGTGGTTGAGGCCCAGTACTTC
CASNSKVVEAQYF
>TRBV2|.|TRBJ1-1|.
TGTGCCAGCAGTAACAGGAAGAACACTGAAGCTTTCTTT
CASSNRKNTEAFF
>TRBV19|once|TRBJ2-3|.
TGTGCCAGTAGCCTCGATAGGGGGATCACAGATACGCAGTATTTT
CASSLDRGITDTQYF
>TRBV25-1|.|TRBJ1-1|.
TGTGCCAGCAGTGAATTCGGGGGGGCAAGGGATTTCTTT
CASSEFGGARDFF
>TRBV5-6|.|TRBJ2-2|.
TGTGCCAGCAGCTTCGGGAGACTGTCCACCGGGGAGCTGTTTTTT
CASSFGRLSTGELFF
>TRBV2|few|TRBJ1-2|TRBD1
TGTGCCAGCAGTGAAGGGACAGGGGCCTGGGCTGGCTACACCTTC
CASSEGTGAWAGYTF
>TRBV9|.|TRBJ2-1|.
TGTGCCAGCAGCCCGACGACAGCGGCGGGGAATGAGCAGTTCTTC
CASSPTTAAGNEQFF
>TRBV4-3|few|TRBJ2-3|.
TGCGCCAGCAGTCGGGTCGGCCTCACAGATACGCAGTATTTT
CASSRVGLTDTQYF
>TRBV25-1|.|TRBJ2-5|TRBD2
TGTGCCAGCAGTGAAACTAGCGTTGGAGAGACCCAGTACTTC
CASSETSVGETQYF
>TRBV7-9|.|TRBJ2-6|.
TGTGCCAGCACCGGAGAGGCGGTCGTCCTGACTTTC
CASTGEAVVLTF
>TRBV7-9|.|TRBJ2-1|.
TGTGCCAGCAGCCTGCCGACTTTCAGCTCCTACAATGAGCAGTTCTTC
CASSLPTFSSYNEQFF
>TRBV7-9|.|TRBJ1-5|.
TGTGCCAGCAGTTCAGGGCAACAGCCCCAGCATTTT
CASSSGQQPQHF
>TRBV7-8|once|TRBJ1-1|.
TGTGCCGGCCGGGGTCCCATGAACACTGAAGCTTTCTTT
CAGRGPMNTEAFF
>TRBV5-6|.|TRBJ2-1|TRBD2
TGTGCCAGCAGCTTGGAACGGGAGGGGATCAATGAGCAGTTCTTC
CASSLEREGINEQFF
>TRBV7-3|.|TRBJ2-1|TRBD1
TGTGCCAGCAGCACCAGGGGGGGTGGGGGACAGGGTGGGAATGAGCAGTTCTTC
CASSTRGGGGQGGNEQFF
>TRBV9|.|TRBJ2-3|.
TGTGCCAGCAGCGGAGTTCAGAGGACAGATACGCAGTATTTT
CASSGVQRTDTQYF
>TRBV7-2|once|TRBJ1-2|.
TGTGCCAGCAGCGTTGAGGGGGTGCTCTATGGCTACACCTTC
CASSVEGVLYGYTF
>TRBV6-5|.|TRBJ2-7|.
TGTGCCAGCAGTTGGAGGGCTCTGTCGTCCGAGCAGTACTTC
CASSWRALSSEQYF
>TRBV4-1|.|TRBJ2-1|.
TGCGCCAGCAGCCAAGGAGCTAGTCGCTACAATGAGCAGTTCTTC
CASSQGASRYNEQFF